This T cell receptor beta chain was retrieved from a study of breast tumors, draining lymph nodes, adjacent tissues. Overall study results and limits: Luminal-like breast cancer showed significantly greater tumor-nontumor repertoire similarity than basal-like breast cancer did. Data fit most tumor T cells coming from lymph node, expanding in tumor. Tumor TCR diversity was below lymph nodes but above nontumor tissue.

This clonotype appeared many times. As yet, its antigen is unknown. The lymph nodes were axillary draining lymph nodes from breast cancer patients. TCRdb called the multiplex PCR reads again in MiXCR, with one record for every CDR3 protein. The sample has about 230,000 distinct CDR3 sequences; 32% are singletons. This receptor was obtained from a female donor with breast cancer. Some clones in this sample may be carry-over from other donors' samples. Material: axillary lymph node tissue.

The DNA of the CDR3 is TGTGCCAGCAGTTCCCTCACTAGCACCGGGGCCAACGTCCTGACTTTC. It translates to CASSSLTSTGANVLTF. The chain carries TRBV27 and TRBJ2-6; D is possibly TRBD2 (6 bases). The CDR3 extends over 16 amino acids. Germline V gene sequence: CDR1 MNHEY, CDR2 SMNVEV (reference sequence). The V end lost 4 bases, the J end lost 4 bases, and 14 bases lay between the germline ends.